This T cell receptor beta chain was captured in a study of PD-1 blockade in classical Hodgkin lymphoma. Whole-study findings and limits: Repertoires differed for reasons still undefined, possibly disease activity or prior therapy.

All the patients suffered relapse after autologous stem cell transplantation, and brentuximab vedotin exposure differed. When best responses were assessed, they were complete response, partial response or progressive disease. With respect to this clone: Its antigen is unknown.

The CDR3 length is 15 residues. Germline-derived CDR1 and CDR2 are KGHSH and LQKENI. Losses at the gene ends were 11 bases for V and 2 bases for J; bases not matched to a gene: 12. Here immunoSEQ multiplex PCR was the method, and the copy in TCRdb shows in-frame clones only, minus some. The table lists around 45,000 clones, roughly 78% of them singletons. The sequence came from a human donor with classical Hodgkin lymphoma. The chain joins TRBV18 to TRBJ2-5; TRBD2 matches at 9 bases. Material: peripheral blood mononuclear cells (PBMCs), obtained before the second cycle of nivolumab. This CDR3 is CAAHHSAGGQETQYF. The CDR3 region has the DNA TGTGCCGCCCACCACTCGGCGGGAGGGCAAGAGACCCAGTACTTC.